The following is a T cell receptor beta chain sequence with its context. The repertoire was sequenced with immunoSEQ multiplex PCR; TCRdb's copy has only in-frame clones and lacks some. The data show approximately 73,000 clones, about 92% seen once. Germline CDR1 is SGDLS and CDR2 is YYNGEE. V shed 4 bases, J shed 5 bases, and the junction held 7 bases outside the gene matches. The CDR3 sequence is 14 residues long. This sample is drawn from a study of technical replicates of blood from a handful of donors. Sequenced material: T cells isolated from PBMCs. This chain links TRBV9 with TRBJ2-5; the match to TRBD2 covers 8 bases. This clonotype was obtained from a human donor in good health. The CDR3 nucleotides read TGTGCCAGCAGCCCCCCGGGGGGGCCGGAGACCCAGTACTTC. Its protein is CASSPPGGPETQYF.